The subject of this entry is one T cell receptor beta chain. The data were taken from a study of OX40 agonist ivuxolimab in advanced cancers. Libraries were prepared by immunoSEQ multiplex PCR; TCRdb keeps only in-frame clonotypes and omits some of them. Of around 20,000 clones listed, 90% are singletons. The length of the CDR3 is 15 residues. Trimming left V 4 bases short and J 2 bases short, with 12 bases between. Germline CDR1 reads SEHNR; CDR2 reads FQNEAQ (reference sequence). This material consisted of CD4+ or CD8+ T cells sorted from blood, taken in a trial of the OX40 agonist ivuxolimab. The sequence was collected from an adult with an advanced solid tumor such as melanoma, head and neck, liver or kidney cancer. The V call is TRBV7-9, the J call TRBJ1-5; D remains ambiguous. The CDR3 nucleotides are TGTGCCAGCAGCTCAGAGGACGGGGGCAATCAGCCCCAGCATTTT. This gives the protein CASSSEDGGNQPQHF.